The sequence of this T cell receptor beta chain was determined in a study of blood T cell repertoires in COVID-19. The wider study: Acute and convalescent COVID-19 samples came from the United States, Italy and Spain. T cells, B-cell-depleted T cells, or PBMCs supplied cDNA or gDNA.

Everyone who took part was roughly 18 to 95 years old, and they came from 24 US areas. V lost 0 bases and J 9 bases, leaving 15 bases between the germline ends. The CDR3 length is 15 residues. Per germline, CDR1 LGHDT and CDR2 YNNKEL (reference sequence). Sequenced by immunoSEQ multiplex PCR; TCRdb stores in-frame clones only, minus some. The table has some 290,000 clones, approximately 90% seen once. The TCR was taken from a woman in her thirties or forties with acute COVID-19. This chain links TRBV3-1 (or the pseudogene TRBV3-2) with TRBJ2-1; tentative D call: TRBD2 (5 bases). Material: PBMCs or T cells enriched from blood (not recorded which). CDR3 sequence: CASSQDPLRAIEQFF. In nucleotides, the CDR3 is TGTGCCAGCAGCCAAGATCCCTTGCGGGCCATTGAGCAGTTCTTC.